The 18 T cell receptor beta chains below all came from one sample that was sequenced in a study of Ad26.COV2.S vaccination and SARS-CoV-2 variants. This sample's treatment: some 20 received Ad26.COV2.S at low or high dose, single or two shots; a few received placebo; per-sample allocation not given. On day 63 after the first injection, vaccine and placebo recipients gave samples. The assay was immunoSEQ multiplex PCR, and TCRdb's table has in-frame clones only and misses some. This table has about 680,000 clones, 80% to 90% appearing once. The sequences come from peripheral blood, collected in a trial of Ad26.COV2.S vaccine versus placebo. Receptors originate from a person between 18 and 65 years old who received the Ad26.COV2.S COVID-19 vaccine or a placebo.

The V call is TRBV12-3 or TRBV12-4, the J call TRBJ2-5; maybe TRBD2 (6 bases). The CDR3 is 13 amino acids. Trimming shortened V by 5 bases and J by 7 bases, and 14 bases separated the two germline ends. The CDR3 bases are TGTGCCAGCAGTAGGGACTCTCAGATGACCCAGTACTTC. This codes for CASSRDSQMTQYF.

J is TRBJ2-5 and V is TRBV7-9; 14 bases agree with TRBD2. Trimming took 5 bases from V and 4 from J; bases not matched to a gene: 6. Germline V gives CDR1 SEHNR, CDR2 FQNEAQ (reference sequence). CDR3 length equals 16 residues. CDR3 in DNA: TGTGCCAGCAGCCCAGAGGGGACTAGCGGGAGAGAGACCCAGTACTTC. This codes for CASSPEGTSGRETQYF.

The CDR3: CASSLNGVAFF. For the CDR3, the DNA is TGTGCCAGCAGTTTAAATGGGGTCGCTTTCTTT. J is TRBJ1-1 and V is TRBV6-5; D not resolved. Germline V gene lookup returns CDR1 MNHEY and CDR2 SVGAGI. V was shortened by 4 bases and J by 11 bases, with 11 bases between the two germline ends. The CDR3 runs to 11 residues.

The count of this clone is one. The CDR3 protein is CASSITRGMGNEQFF. CDR3 DNA: TGTGCCAGTAGTATAACTAGAGGGATGGGGAATGAGCAGTTCTTC. V gene TRBV19 combines with J gene TRBJ2-1, with D maybe TRBD2 (5 bases). From germline, CDR1 is LNHDA and CDR2 SQIVND (reference sequence). The germline V and J ends were trimmed by 2 bases and 7 bases, with 15 bases remaining between them. The CDR3 totals 15 residues.

This chain joins TRBV30 and TRBJ2-5, with D hard to call. Trimming shortened V by 1 base and J by 11 bases, and 11 bases separated the two germline ends. The germline V gene has CDR1 GTSNPN and CDR2 SVGIG (reference sequence). This CDR3 comprises 11 residues. The CDR3 DNA reads TGTGCCTGGAGTGCCCCCCGACGACAGTACTTC. As protein: CAWSAPRRQYF.

The chain links TRBV7-8 to TRBJ1-5; perhaps TRBD1 as D (5 bases). The CDR3 is made up of 16 amino acids. V lost 5 bases to trimming and J lost 6 bases, with 20 bases between them. Germline CDR1 and CDR2: SGHVS and FQNEAQ. In DNA, the CDR3 is TGTGCCAGCAGCCGGGGAGGGGAGCGGGCAGGTCAGCCCCAGCATTTT. It yields the protein CASSRGGERAGQPQHF.

The V and J genes are TRBV18 and TRBJ2-3, with D possibly TRBD1 on 6 matching bases. Germline assignment: CDR1 KGHSH and CDR2 LQKENI. V lost 5 bases and J lost 0, with 12 bases in between. This CDR3 spans 15 amino acids. This CDR3 reads CASSSQGYSTDTQYF. The CDR3, as DNA: TGTGCCAGCTCATCCCAGGGGTATAGCACAGATACGCAGTATTTT. Looking up the rest from reference TRBV18 and TRBJ2-3 gives the full variable domain: NAGVMQNPRHLVRRRGQEARLRCSPMKGHSHVYWYRQLPEEGLKFMVYLQKENIIDESGMPKERFSAEFPKEGPSILRIQQVVRGDSAAYFCASSSQGYSTDTQYFGPGTRLTVL.

V and J are TRBV6-5 and TRBJ1-5; maybe TRBD1 (6 bases). Trimming took off 6 bases at V and 6 bases at J, with 12 bases between the two ends. CDR1 is MNHEY and CDR2 is SVGAGI in the germline V gene. The CDR3 runs 13 residues. CDR3 loop: CASSQGLVQPQHF. DNA for the CDR3: TGTGCCAGCAGCCAGGGGCTGGTTCAGCCCCAGCATTTT.

This clone was seen only once. This chain uses TRBV5-1 with TRBJ1-4; a weak D match, TRBD1 (5 bases). The CDR3 loop spans 14 amino acids. Trimming took off 4 bases at V and 8 bases at J, with 15 bases between the two ends. Germline V gives CDR1 SGHRS, CDR2 YFSETQ. CDR3 protein: CASSPGRDREKLFF. Here the CDR3 DNA reads TGCGCCAGCAGCCCAGGGAGGGATCGGGAAAAACTGTTTTTT.

The chain recombines TRBV29-1 with TRBJ1-2, with D tentatively TRBD1 (6 bases). The CDR3 length is 14 residues. The germline CDR1 and CDR2 sequences are SQVTM and ANQGSEA. The V gene lost 4 bases and the J gene lost 3 bases, with 15 bases spanning the gap. CDR3 residues: CSVVGFGGHYGYTF. In DNA, the CDR3 is TGCAGCGTTGTGGGTTTCGGGGGGCACTATGGCTACACCTTC.

The chain is built from TRBV15 and TRBJ1-6, with TRBD1 identical over 7 bases. The CDR3 has 16 amino acids. The V segment lost 1 base and the J segment 4 bases; nucleotides outside the gene matches: 4. The germline V gene encodes CDR1 LNHNV and CDR2 YYDKDF (reference sequence). CDR3 nucleotides: TGTGCCACCAGCAGAGGCAGGGGACAGTATAATTCACCCCTCCACTTT. Its protein product is CATSRGRGQYNSPLHF. The full variable domain, with the rest looked up from reference TRBV15 and TRBJ1-6, is DAMVIQNPRYQVTQFGKPVTLSCSQTLNHNVMYWYQQKSSQAPKLLFHYYDKDFNNEADTPDNFQSRRPNTSFCFLDIRSPGLGDTAMYLCATSRGRGQYNSPLHFGNGTRLTVT.

The chain recombines TRBV27 with TRBJ1-2, with D possibly TRBD1 on 6 matching bases. Trimming left V 5 bases short and J 4 bases short, with 23 bases between. The CDR3 has 17 residues. Germline assignment: CDR1 MNHEY and CDR2 SMNVEV (reference sequence). The CDR3 loop reads CASSPRFRGVEGYGYTF. The CDR3 bases are TGTGCCAGCAGTCCCCGTTTCAGGGGCGTAGAGGGCTATGGCTACACCTTC.

The gene calls are TRBV30 and TRBJ2-1; tentative D call: TRBD1 (5 bases). Per the germline V gene, CDR1 is GTSNPN and CDR2 is SVGIG (reference sequence). Deletions cut 4 bases from V and 0 bases from J, with 10 bases between. CDR3 length: 14 residues. CDR3 bases: TGTGCCTGGAAGGTAGGGGCCTCCTACAATGAGCAGTTCTTC. Translation: CAWKVGASYNEQFF.

Comment on this clone: The CDR3 ends on some other residue instead of the conserved phenylalanine or tryptophan, so this is likely a read error. Because the CDR3's place on the DNA is in doubt, the DNA is left out and the CDR3 is given as listed by TCRdb. This rearrangement joins TRBV5-6 to TRBJ1-1. Germline lookup yields CDR1 SGHDT and CDR2 YYEEEE. 13 amino acids form the CDR3, both terminal residues included. The chain's CDR3 is CASSSNRGTPRGI.

V and J are TRBV27 and TRBJ1-2; 9 nucleotides agree with TRBD1. V lost 2 bases to trimming and J lost 6 bases; unmatched junction nucleotides: 7. The CDR3 totals 15 residues. Germline-derived CDR1 and CDR2 are MNHEY and SMNVEV (reference sequence). The CDR3 coding sequence is TGTGCCAGCAGTTTAACGTTTGGGACAGGGCATGGCTACACCTTC. Protein: CASSLTFGTGHGYTF.

The table lists this clone with a count of one. This chain connects TRBV19 to TRBJ2-7; tentatively, D is TRBD2 (6 bases). CDR1 is LNHDA and CDR2 is SQIVND in the germline V gene (reference sequence). V was pared by 3 bases and J by 6 bases, with 18 bases between. The CDR3 spans 15 residues. DNA of the CDR3: TGTGCCAGTAGTATGAGCGGGCATACCGCCATCGAGCAGTACTTC. Protein: CASSMSGHTAIEQYF.

The V call is TRBV10-1, the J call TRBJ2-4, with 8 bases that match TRBD1. Unmatched junction bases numbered 4, after V lost 6 bases and J lost 6 bases. This CDR3 spans 13 amino acids. Germline CDR1 and CDR2: WNHNN and SYGVQD (reference sequence). The CDR3 DNA is TGCGCCAGCAGCTCACAGGGGGGAAACATTCAGTACTTC. As protein: CASSSQGGNIQYF.

V is TRBV24-1 and J is TRBJ2-5; no clear D. With 7 bases removed from V and 1 base from J, the gap between germline ends came to 12 bases. The germline CDR1 and CDR2 sequences are KGHDR and SFDVKD. The CDR3 runs 14 residues. The CDR3 bases are TGTGCCACCAGCGGACGTGACCTCCAAGAGACCCAGTACTTC. Protein product: CATSGRDLQETQYF.